This T cell receptor (beta chain) is drawn from a study of long-term antiretroviral therapy in people with HIV. Study results and caveats: In HIV, the repertoires covered a tighter span of CDR3 lengths than in controls. Clonotypes expanded prior to ART showed repertoire dominance at all sampled time points.

Worth noting for this clone: Its antigen is currently unknown.

The V gene's germline CDR1 is MNHEY and CDR2 SMNVEV (reference sequence). Trimming shortened V by 2 bases and J by 3 bases, and 11 bases separated the two germline ends. This CDR3 is 14 amino acids long. Sequencing relied on immunoSEQ assay v3.0, run at survey level. Produced via immunoSEQ multiplex PCR; TCRdb's table is partial and in-frame only. The sample has about 35,000 clones, about 93% seen once. The sequence derives from a woman in her fifties or sixties with HIV. The chain links TRBV27 to TRBJ2-7; the D gene is possibly TRBD2 (6 bases). Sequencing was performed on unsorted PBMCs, taken 4.1 years after starting antiretroviral therapy. CDR3 bases: TGTGCCAGCAGTTTAAAGGGACTCGTCTACGAGCAGTACTTC. As protein: CASSLKGLVYEQYF.